A selection of T cell receptor beta chains follows, all from one sample in a study of beta chain features in type 1 diabetes. Assay used: immunoSEQ multiplex PCR; TCRdb lists only in-frame clones, some missing. The data show fewer than 900,000 clones, roughly 15% seen once. Sequencing was done on a sample of naive CD4+ T cells from blood. These receptor sequences come from a woman aged 18-30 years in good health. The CDR3 runs from the conserved cysteine through the conserved F or W. The D gene is left open where the match is weak. Clone size is shown for a subset of rows, as once, few, many or a class of expanded clone.

>.|.|TRBJ1-3|TRBV7-2
CASSSSTGTEGNTIYF
TGTGCCAGCAGCTCCTCTACCGGGACCGAGGGAAACACCATATATTTT
>.|few|TRBJ2-7|TRBV11-2
CASAGVTYEQYF
TGTGCCTCTGCAGGGGTAACCTACGAGCAGTACTTC
>.|few|TRBJ2-7|TRBV7-9
CASSLPVAGFSYEQYF
TGTGCCAGCAGCTTACCTGTCGCTGGGTTCTCCTACGAGCAGTACTTC
>.|few|TRBJ2-2|TRBV10-2
CASSGIGRGAGELFF
TGCGCCAGCAGTGGAATCGGGAGAGGGGCCGGGGAGCTGTTTTTT
>.|few|TRBJ1-5|TRBV10-3
CAISETGNQPQHF
TGTGCCATCAGTGAGACCGGTAATCAGCCCCAGCATTTT
>.|few|TRBJ2-7|TRBV7-9
CASSLSFYEQYF
TGTGCCAGCAGCTTATCGTTCTACGAGCAGTACTTC
>TRBD2|few|TRBJ2-4|TRBV19
CASSHPPSASGTVWNIQYF
TGTGCCAGTAGTCATCCTCCTAGTGCTAGCGGGACTGTATGGAACATTCAGTACTTC
>.|.|TRBJ1-5|TRBV7-6
CASSSVWGQPQHF
TGTGCCAGCAGTTCAGTTTGGGGTCAGCCCCAGCATTTT
>.|.|TRBJ1-1|TRBV12-5
CASGLEPNTEAFF
TGTGCTAGTGGACTAGAGCCGAACACTGAAGCTTTCTTT
>.|.|TRBJ1-2|TRBV6-1
CATSEDTYYGYTF
TGTGCCACCAGCGAGGACACCTACTATGGCTACACCTTC
>TRBD1|.|TRBJ2-7|TRBV27
CASSLSMTGIRYEQYF
TGTGCCAGCAGTTTATCTATGACAGGGATAAGGTACGAGCAGTACTTC
>.|.|TRBJ2-7|TRBV10-3
CAISAEGGTQGEQYF
TGTGCCATCAGTGCAGAAGGAGGGACCCAGGGCGAGCAGTACTTC
>.|.|TRBJ2-7|TRBV7-2
CASSLVAEQYF
TGTGCCAGCAGCTTAGTTGCAGAGCAGTACTTC
>TRBD2|.|TRBJ2-3|TRBV5-4
CASSFWGASGRARTDTQYF
TGTGCCAGCAGCTTTTGGGGGGCTAGCGGGAGGGCTCGCACAGATACGCAGTATTTT
>.|.|TRBJ2-2|TRBV5-4
CASSRQLPGELFF
TGTGCCAGCAGCCGACAGTTACCCGGGGAGCTGTTTTTT
>TRBD2|.|TRBJ2-3|TRBV27
CASSPGTSGRYTDTQYF
TGTGCCAGCAGTCCTGGGACTAGCGGGCGCTACACAGATACGCAGTATTTT
>TRBD1|.|TRBJ1-5|TRBV19
CASSVAGTVTRRPQHF
TGTGCCAGTAGCGTGGCCGGGACAGTCACCCGCCGGCCCCAGCATTTT
>.|.|TRBJ2-1|TRBV10-3
CAISTRSAKGSSYNEQFF
TGTGCCATCAGTACTCGCAGTGCTAAGGGGAGCTCCTACAATGAGCAGTTCTTC
>.|few|TRBJ2-5|TRBV11-1
CASSLGGWEETQYF
TGTGCCAGCAGCTTAGGAGGCTGGGAAGAGACCCAGTACTTC
>TRBD2|.|TRBJ2-2|TRBV4-2
CASSQKVGASGSLGELFF
TGTGCCAGCAGCCAAAAGGTCGGGGCTAGCGGGAGCCTCGGGGAGCTGTTTTTT
>TRBD1|.|TRBJ2-4|TRBV7-9
CASSLGQGLAKNIQYF
TGTGCCAGCAGCCTCGGACAGGGCTTAGCCAAAAACATTCAGTACTTC
>TRBD2|.|TRBJ2-3|TRBV25-1
CASSESGREGTDTQYF
TGTGCCAGCAGTGAATCCGGGCGGGAGGGCACAGATACGCAGTATTTT
>.|few|TRBJ2-2|TRBV7-2
CASSLNFGRGTGELFF
TGTGCCAGCAGCCTCAATTTCGGGAGAGGTACCGGGGAGCTGTTTTTT
>.|many|TRBJ2-1|TRBV23-1
CASSLWHNEQFF
TGCGCCAGCAGTCTTTGGCACAATGAGCAGTTCTTC
>.|.|TRBJ2-1|TRBV7-3
CASSLKDSFEQFF
TGTGCCAGCAGCTTAAAGGACAGTTTTGAGCAGTTCTTC
>TRBD1|.|TRBJ1-4|TRBV7-6
CASSLFPRGRREKLFF
TGTGCCAGCAGCTTATTCCCCAGGGGGCGACGAGAAAAACTGTTTTTT
>.|.|TRBJ2-1|TRBV27
CASSLVGDEQFF
TGTGCCAGCAGTTTAGTCGGAGATGAGCAGTTCTTC
>TRBD2|.|TRBJ2-1|TRBV4-2
CASSGRLAGSYNEQFF
TGTGCCAGCAGCGGGAGACTAGCGGGCTCATACAATGAGCAGTTCTTC
>TRBD1|.|TRBJ2-7|TRBV11-2
CASSYRTGVEYEQYF
TGTGCCAGCAGCTACCGGACAGGGGTGGAGTACGAGCAGTACTTC